Listed below are T cell receptor beta chains from one sample, sequenced in a study of cytomegalovirus exposure and HLA in healthy donors. Libraries were prepared by immunoSEQ multiplex PCR; TCRdb keeps only in-frame clonotypes and omits some of them. The sample lists more than 85,000 clones; around 68% were seen once. The specimen sequenced was PBMCs. The receptors come from a human donor in good health. CDR3s include the opening cysteine and the closing phenylalanine or tryptophan. The order of the fields is D gene, V gene, CDR3 protein. D genes are given only for firm matches.

TRBD2	TRBV7-9	CASRQLAGGTSSYNEQFF
-	TRBV7-8	CASSLPGDEQYF
-	TRBV28	CASSLPGNGANVLTF
-	TRBV13	CASSRTPNTGELFF
TRBD2	TRBV15	CAEEQPKGLAGDHHTDTQYF
-	TRBV9	CASSRLAATNEKLFF
-	TRBV4-1	CASSQGLAGISYEQYF
-	TRBV9	CASSVPGGTDTQYF
TRBD2	TRBV7-2	CASSLMLFGGRGNIQYF
-	TRBV19	CASSIWGRVRDQPQHF
TRBD2	TRBV4-1	CASSQGVAGGGRNIQYF
-	TRBV9	CASSPGGGSPSSGNTIYF
TRBD1	TRBV5-1	CASSSDRGPFLTFF
-	TRBV9	CASSYTENTEAFF
TRBD1	TRBV7-9	CASSRPGQTPDGANVLTF
-	TRBV30	CAWSVSAVGNTIYF
TRBD1	TRBV19	CATVGWLWDRQLNTEAFF
TRBD2	TRBV10-2	CASGLAGGPSWNEQFF
TRBD1	TRBV2	CASTMARGLTGELFF
-	TRBV15	CATSRDRREPLHF
-	TRBV12-5	CASGLDYNRGNTEAFF
TRBD2	TRBV7-8	CASSSTHPPSGTGELFF
TRBD2	TRBV30	CAWSLAGGRGEQFF
TRBD1	TRBV18	CASCAGTGGYNEQFF
-	TRBV28	CASSLNRFTEAFF
-	TRBV9	CASSVDSDTQYF
TRBD1	TRBV6-5	CASTGTASYEQYF
TRBD2	TRBV19	CASSGGDYYNEQFF
TRBD1	TRBV7-9	CASSLSGGEAFF
TRBD1	TRBV7-9	CASSFSSRGLGGYTF
TRBD2	TRBV2	CASSEALAVGNEQFF
-	TRBV7-3	CASSRRANSYNGQFF
-	TRBV28	CASSTGGSGTEAFF
-	TRBV19	CASSIGYDTYEQYF
TRBD1	TRBV5-1	CASRVGTGGLSSYNEQFF
-	TRBV4-1	CASSQDIAGKGQPQHF
-	TRBV28	CASRRRGLKDSYNEQFF
TRBD1	TRBV9	CATKGQGALELMGTEAFF
TRBD1	TRBV10-1	CASKPSGTGSNQPQHF
TRBD1	TRBV6-6	CASSYSGQGNQPQHF
-	TRBV6-1	CASSVQGSGQPQHF
TRBD1	TRBV28	CASSSGGFYEQYF